The T cell receptor beta chain under discussion was sequenced for a study of blood T cell repertoires in COVID-19. As for the study in general: Sample material is recorded as cDNA or gDNA derived from T cells, B-cell-depleted T cells, or PBMCs.

The CDR3 contains 12 residues. As originally analysed: Reference gene primer amplification yielded estimated nucleated cell counts. This table comes from immunoSEQ multiplex PCR, and its TCRdb copy is limited to in-frame clones, with some not included. The DNA gave D and trimming, while V, J and clone size come from that table. The repertoire holds 140,000 or so clones, with approximately 90% as singletons. This TCR was recovered from a woman in her fifties or sixties with active COVID-19. V gene TRBV21-1 combines with J gene TRBJ2-5; the table's TRBD1 call for D was not verified on the DNA. TRBV21-1 has pseudogene status. Sequenced material: peripheral blood. The CDR3 sequence: CASPGLMKTQYF. For the CDR3, the DNA is TGTGCCAGCCCAGGGTTGATGAAGACCCAGTACTTC.